These 4 T cell receptor beta chains originate from one sample sequenced in a study of blood T cells in healthy people across ages. A J-beta primer mix and a sample-barcoded 5' primer were used in a second PCR of roughly 7 to 12 cycles. TCRdb passed the 5' RACE reads through MiXCR, listing each CDR3 protein once. Of more than 700,000 distinct CDR3 sequences in the sample, more than 35% were seen once. Sequenced material: blood. The source is a man aged 80 or over in good health.

The chain couples TRBV19 to TRBJ2-7, with TRBD2 matching over 9 bases. There are 14 residues in the CDR3. V trimming: 10 bases; J trimming: 2 bases; junction bases outside the gene matches: 9. Germline CDR1 and CDR2: LNHDA and SQIVND (reference sequence). The DNA of the CDR3 is TGTGCCACCGAAAGCGGGAGGACCCCCTACGAGCAGTACTTC. Its translation is CATESGRTPYEQYF.

V usage is TRBV20-1 and J usage is TRBJ1-2, with a possible D match to TRBD1 (6 bases). The CDR3 contains 14 residues. Germline CDR1 and CDR2: DFQATT and SNEGSKA (reference sequence). Trimming took 6 bases from V and 4 from J, leaving 18 bases between them. In DNA, the CDR3 is TGCAGTGCGGAGAGGTCTGGGGGCGGCTATGGCTACACCTTC. Amino acid sequence: CSAERSGGGYGYTF.

This clonotype was picked up one time. The chain combines TRBV2 with TRBJ1-2; D unclear. The CDR3 runs to 14 residues. Trimming removed 4 bases at V and 4 bases at J, with 13 bases between. Germline CDR1 and CDR2: SNHLY and FYNNEI. CDR3 DNA sequence: TGTGCCAGCAGTGTAAAGGGCCGGGGCTATGGCTACACCTTC. Its protein is CASSVKGRGYGYTF. The whole variable domain, filled in from reference TRBV2 and TRBJ1-2, reads EPEVTQTPSHQVTQMGQEVILRCVPISNHLYFYWYRQILGQKVEFLVSFYNNEISEKSEIFDDQFSVERPDGSNFTLKIRSTKLEDSAMYFCASSVKGRGYGYTFGSGTRLTVV.

This clonotype occurred many times. This chain links TRBV7-2 with TRBJ2-1, with 12 bases fitting TRBD2. Germline trimming cut 3 bases from V and 6 bases from J; bases unmatched to any gene: 3. This CDR3 comprises 15 residues. CDR1 and CDR2 from the germline V gene are SGHTA and FQGNSA. CDR3 sequence: CASSFLAGGFNEQFF. The CDR3 nucleotides are TGTGCCAGCAGCTTTCTAGCGGGAGGGTTCAATGAGCAGTTCTTC. Combining the CDR3 with reference TRBV7-2 and TRBJ2-1 gives the whole variable domain GAGVSQSPSNKVTEKGKDVELRCDPISGHTALYWYRQSLGQGLEFLIYFQGNSAPDKSGLPSDRFSAERTGGSVSTLTIQRTQQEDSAVYLCASSFLAGGFNEQFFGPGTRLTVL.